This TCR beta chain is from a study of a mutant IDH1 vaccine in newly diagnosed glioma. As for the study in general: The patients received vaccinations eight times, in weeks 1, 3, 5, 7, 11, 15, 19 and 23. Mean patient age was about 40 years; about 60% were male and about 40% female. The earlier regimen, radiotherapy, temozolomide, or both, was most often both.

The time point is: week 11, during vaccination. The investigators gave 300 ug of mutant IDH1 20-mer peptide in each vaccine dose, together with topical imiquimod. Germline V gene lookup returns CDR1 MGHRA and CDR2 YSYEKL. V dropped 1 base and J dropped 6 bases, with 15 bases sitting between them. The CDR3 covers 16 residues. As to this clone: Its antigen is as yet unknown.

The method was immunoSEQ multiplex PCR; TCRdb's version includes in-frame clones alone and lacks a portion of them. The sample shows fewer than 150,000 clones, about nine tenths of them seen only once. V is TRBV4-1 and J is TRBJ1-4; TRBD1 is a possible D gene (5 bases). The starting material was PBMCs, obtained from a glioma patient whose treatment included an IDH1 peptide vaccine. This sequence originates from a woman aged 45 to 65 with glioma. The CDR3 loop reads CASSQVFGGDYEKLFF. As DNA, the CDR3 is TGCGCCAGCAGCCAAGTCTTCGGGGGGGATTATGAAAAACTGTTTTTT.